This TCR beta chain was identified during a study of regulatory T cells in long-lasting Graves disease. Looking at the study overall: Those with persistent Graves' disease had received antithyroid drugs for over 5 years with positive TSH receptor antibodies.

Documented time point: persistent/refractory GD, antithyroid drugs over 5 years with positive TRAb. The TCR library was made from RNA that had been extracted from PBMCs in TRIzol. Diagnoses of Graves' disease were made by American Thyroid Association guidelines. For this clonotype: Its antigen is as yet unknown. A read error is possible here, since a much larger clone lies one base away.

Germline V gene sequence: CDR1 MDHEN, CDR2 SYDVKM. This CDR3 is 14 amino acids long. V dropped 6 bases and J dropped 5 bases, with 13 bases sitting between them. Construction of the TCR beta libraries employed iRepertoire HTBI primers in conjunction with Arm-PCR of CDR3 regions. TCRdb ran MiXCR on the multiplex PCR reads and lists one entry per CDR3 protein. Of roughly 700,000 distinct CDR3 sequences listed, approximately 31% are singletons. Study-wide findings and caveats: Persistent disease favored TRBV28, TRBJ1-2 and TRBJ2-5.

The TCR comes from a female donor with Graves disease. Sequences were derived from peripheral blood mononuclear cells (PBMCs), sampled when the disease was refractory, from a patient treated with antithyroid drugs. The chain has TRBV28 and TRBJ1-4, with D possibly being TRBD1 (5 bases). The CDR3 loop is CASSLRGENEKLFF. The CDR3 bases are TGTGCCAGCAGCCTACGGGGGGAAAATGAAAAACTGTTTTTT. The whole variable domain, remainder taken from reference TRBV28 and TRBJ1-4, is DVKVTQSSRYLVKRTGEKVFLECVQDMDHENMFWYRQDPGLGLRLIYFSYDVKMKEKGDIPEGYSVSREKKERFSLILESASTNQTSMYLCASSLRGENEKLFFGSGTQLSVL.